These T cell receptor beta chains were read from a single sample in a study of blood T cell repertoires in COVID-19. Assay: immunoSEQ multiplex PCR; the TCRdb copy retains only in-frame clones and omits some. The data hold roughly 380,000 clones, with 89% observed a single time. The sample comprised peripheral blood. These receptor sequences come from a woman in her forties with COVID-19, enrolled during active disease. Each CDR3 is given with its conserved first and last residue. Fields, in order: V gene, CDR3 length, J gene, CDR3 protein.

V gene: TRBV5-5; CDR3 length: 14; J gene: TRBJ1-3; CDR3 protein: CASSPGTGGNTIYF
V gene: TRBV4-3; CDR3 length: 17; J gene: TRBJ2-7; CDR3 protein: CASSQEQFPLAAYEQYF
V gene: TRBV18; CDR3 length: 18; J gene: TRBJ1-6; CDR3 protein: CASSPPLTTGNLNSPLHF
V gene: TRBV27; CDR3 length: 15; J gene: TRBJ2-1; CDR3 protein: CASSFDRQGANEQFF
V gene: TRBV14; CDR3 length: 15; J gene: TRBJ1-6; CDR3 protein: CASSQWWGGRSPLHF
V gene: TRBV27; CDR3 length: 14; J gene: TRBJ2-7; CDR3 protein: CASSLSADSYEQYF
V gene: TRBV5-1; CDR3 length: 14; J gene: TRBJ2-7; CDR3 protein: CASSQGHILYEQYF
V gene: TRBV13; CDR3 length: 15; J gene: TRBJ2-1; CDR3 protein: CASSPKGGADNEQFF
V gene: TRBV19; CDR3 length: 13; J gene: TRBJ1-6; CDR3 protein: CASSIVEYSPLHF
V gene: TRBV7-6; CDR3 length: 15; J gene: TRBJ2-1; CDR3 protein: CASSRLAGAYNEQFF
V gene: TRBV28; CDR3 length: 14; J gene: TRBJ1-5; CDR3 protein: CASSLQGSGQPQHF
V gene: TRBV21-1; CDR3 length: 15; J gene: TRBJ2-7; CDR3 protein: CASSSRGTDTYEQYF
V gene: TRBV7-2; CDR3 length: 14; J gene: TRBJ1-2; CDR3 protein: CASSLATLTGLKTF
V gene: TRBV30; CDR3 length: 19; J gene: TRBJ1-1; CDR3 protein: CAWSVKFVYRGKSGTEAFF
V gene: TRBV12-5; CDR3 length: 16; J gene: TRBJ2-3; CDR3 protein: CASGFRGRGTTDTQYF
V gene: TRBV7-6; CDR3 length: 15; J gene: TRBJ2-1; CDR3 protein: CASSRSQISYNEQFF